This T cell receptor (beta chain) was obtained from a study of regulatory T cells in long-lasting Graves disease (dated by TCRdb to about 2021). The study in broad terms: Persistent Graves' disease was defined as antithyroid drug treatment for over 5 years with persistently positive TSH receptor autoantibodies. A total of around 35 samples underwent TCR sequencing, from some 13 patients with persistent Graves' disease and approximately 20 patients with newly diagnosed Graves' disease. Persistent Graves' disease patients were compared with newly diagnosed Graves' disease patients by peripheral blood TCR sequencing and RNA sequencing. The study was conducted in China and was registered as a clinical trial. Persistent Graves' disease patients in the clinical cohort had taken antithyroid drugs for approximately ten years on average.

Summary of the overall study and its limitations: Sequencing and analysis were limited to the TCR beta chain. Preferential use of TRBV28, TRBJ1-2 and TRBJ2-5 was observed in persistent disease, whereas TRBV20-1 and TRBJ2-1 were favored in newly diagnosed disease. The study examined only peripheral blood because the primary lesion, thyroid tissue, could not be accessed. Patients with persistent disease shared more public clonotypes (approximately 2,500) than newly diagnosed patients did (more than 900). Compared with newly diagnosed patients, persistent Graves' disease patients had lower TCR Shannon entropy and fewer highly expanded clones, which suggests clonal expansion. The authors noted that the small sample size was a limitation that may lower accuracy.

Concerning this clonotype itself: This clone's antigen is unknown. A much larger clonotype is one base distant, so this may be a read error.

Per the publication, the time point label means: persistent/refractory GD, antithyroid drugs over 5 years with positive TRAb. For both TCR sequencing and RNA sequencing, RNA was extracted from PBMCs using TRIzol. The diagnosis of Graves' disease was made according to American Thyroid Association guidelines. Recruitment of patients was carried out at an endocrinology department in Xi'an, China. From each patient, approximately 9 milliliters of peripheral blood was collected into an EDTA anticoagulant tube. PBMCs were isolated by Ficoll Paque Plus density gradient separation without further T cell sorting. RNA quality was checked with an Agilent 2100 Bioanalyzer and agarose gel, and concentration with a NanoDrop 2000. V loses 5 bases of germline sequence and J loses 7 bases, and the interval between the two ends is 15 bases. From the cysteine up to the phenylalanine, the CDR3 has a length of 13 residues. Just CDR3 DNA is preserved here, 39 bases in frame from base 1. The germline V gene yields SNHLY for CDR1 and FYNNEI for CDR2.

The receptor library was made with multiplex PCR. Sequenced using an Illumina HiSeq 4000. iRepertoire HTBI primers and Arm-PCR amplification of CDR3 regions were used to construct TCR beta libraries. Before sequencing, the PCR products underwent gel purification. Per the authors' processing: A total of fewer than 65 TRBV and 14 TRBJ segments were identified across samples and were used for gene usage analysis of CDR3 amino acid clonotypes. COPE and FqMerger were used to merge filtered high-quality paired reads into contigs. BLAST was used to align contigs to the IMGT TRBV, TRBD and TRBJ reference genes, and CDR3 was defined following IMGT. Any clonotype with a frequency above 0.1% was classified as a highly expanded clone. Shannon entropy was used to measure repertoire diversity, and the Gini coefficient was used to measure V-J evenness. Clonotypes shared by more than one individual were considered public. TCRdb itself trimmed the public reads at Q25 with fastp, ran MiXCR and retained productive beta chains. Every entry covers one CDR3 protein and lists the most common genes and DNA from its rows. What appears here as the V and J calls and clone size reflects TCRdb's work, not the paper's. The sample table contains 350,000 to 500,000 distinct CDR3 sequences; only one count was recorded for 20% to 25% of them. The top ten clones comprise roughly an eighth of the sample.

The TCR originated in a female donor with Graves disease. The V and J genes are TRBV2 and TRBJ2-7; the D gene is perhaps TRBD2, from 6 matching bases. Here the sequenced sample was peripheral blood mononuclear cells (PBMCs), taken when the disease was refractory, from a patient treated with antithyroid drugs. In nucleotide form, the sequence is TGTGCCAGCAGTCGGGAGCCTAGTCGGGAGCAGTACTTC. This is translated as CASSREPSREQYF.